What follows are 20 T cell receptor beta chains derived from one specimen sequenced in a study of blood T cell repertoires in COVID-19. The repertoire was sequenced with immunoSEQ multiplex PCR; TCRdb's copy has only in-frame clones and lacks some. Here the sample spans 150,000 to 200,000 clones, approximately 80% being singletons. Specimen: PBMCs or T cells enriched from blood (not recorded which). These receptors all come from a man aged 35 to 55 who had recovered from COVID-19.

V gene TRBV4-1 combines with J gene TRBJ1-2; TRBD1 agrees at 9 bases. The V gene end was trimmed by 4 bases and the J gene end by 7 bases; junction bases not matched to a gene: 13. Germline V gives CDR1 MGHRA, CDR2 YSYEKL. This CDR3 is built from 16 residues. The CDR3 sequence: CASSLWGQGGIGGYTF. CDR3 in DNA: TGCGCCAGCAGCCTGTGGGGACAGGGAGGGATTGGTGGCTACACCTTC.

The V and J genes are TRBV10-2 and TRBJ2-3; 9 bases are a match to TRBD2. The CDR3 spans 16 residues. V trimming: 2 bases; J trimming: 2 bases; junction bases outside the gene matches: 5. Germline CDR1 and CDR2: WSHSY and SAAADI. CDR3 region: CASSEVSSGATDTQYF. In nucleotides, the CDR3 is TGCGCCAGCAGTGAGGTGTCTAGCGGGGCCACAGATACGCAGTATTTT.

The V gene is TRBV5-5, the J gene TRBJ1-2; no definite D call. V lost 0 bases to trimming and J lost 3 bases, with 6 bases between them. The CDR3 contains 13 residues. The germline V gene encodes CDR1 SGHKS and CDR2 YYEKEE (reference sequence). CDR3 bases: TGTGCCAGCAGCTTGGACGGGTACTATGGCTACACCTTC. Amino acid sequence: CASSLDGYYGYTF.

V usage is TRBV7-6 and J usage is TRBJ2-7; D perhaps matches TRBD1 (6 bases). From germline, CDR1 is SGHVS and CDR2 FNYEAQ. V lost 1 base, J lost 7 bases, and 11 bases lay in between. The CDR3 runs 13 residues. The CDR3 protein is CASSLDRDREQYV. The CDR3 region has the DNA TGTGCCAGCAGCTTAGACAGGGATAGGGAGCAGTACGTC.

This rearrangement joins TRBV12-5 to TRBJ1-2; D gene unclear. V shed 7 bases and J shed 8 bases, with 14 bases lying between them. Germline V gene data show CDR1 as LGHNT and CDR2 as FRNRAP. The CDR3 sequence is 12 residues long. CDR3 sequence: CASVGYPGGYTF. The DNA of the CDR3 is TGTGCTAGTGTGGGCTACCCGGGAGGCTACACCTTC.

The chain is built from TRBV7-6 and TRBJ1-1; TRBD1 matches 7 bases. Unmatched junction bases numbered 2, after V lost 6 bases and J lost 4 bases. CDR1 and CDR2 from the germline V gene are SGHVS and FNYEAQ. The CDR3 is 12 residues long. The CDR3 loop reads CASSRQGTEAFF. The CDR3 DNA reads TGTGCCAGCAGTCGACAGGGCACTGAAGCTTTCTTT.

The rearrangement joins TRBV3-1 (or the pseudogene TRBV3-2) to TRBJ2-7; a weak D match, TRBD1 (6 bases). Germline-derived CDR1 and CDR2 are LGHDT and YNNKEL (reference sequence). This CDR3 comprises 15 residues. Trimming took off 7 bases at V and 0 bases at J, with 16 bases between the two ends. This CDR3 is CASTEGYRVSYEQYF. The CDR3 DNA reads TGTGCCAGCACCGAAGGGTACAGGGTCTCCTACGAGCAGTACTTC.

The chain has TRBV5-8 and TRBJ1-5, with a possible D match to TRBD1 (6 bases). Germline assignment: CDR1 SGHTS and CDR2 YDEGEE. The ends were cut back, 0 bases at V and 1 base at J, with 14 bases in the middle. The CDR3 has 17 amino acids. The CDR3 loop is CASSLAMGGASNQPQHF. For the CDR3, the DNA is TGTGCCAGCAGCTTGGCTATGGGGGGGGCGAGCAATCAGCCCCAGCATTTT.

This chain links TRBV5-8 with TRBJ1-1; 11 bases fit TRBD1. CDR1 and CDR2 from the germline V gene are SGHTS and YDEGEE. With 0 bases clipped from V and 5 bases from J, the junction kept 6 bases outside the gene matches. The CDR3 extends over 16 amino acids. DNA of the CDR3: TGTGCCAGCAGCTTGGATGGGGGACAGGGGGTAACTGAAGCTTTCTTT. Its translation is CASSLDGGQGVTEAFF.

The CDR3, as DNA: TGTGCCACCAGTGAATCAGGAAGCTCCTACAATGAGCAGTTCTTC. Protein: CATSESGSSYNEQFF. This chain uses TRBV24-1 with TRBJ2-1, with D unclear. Germline CDR1 KGHDR, CDR2 SFDVKD. The V gene lost 4 bases and the J gene lost 0 bases, with 9 bases spanning the gap. The CDR3 has 15 amino acids.

The V gene is TRBV27, the J gene TRBJ2-4, with 8 nucleotides matching TRBD1. CDR1 is MNHEY, CDR2 SMNVEV, per germline (reference sequence). V was pared by 6 bases and J by 3 bases, with 4 bases of the junction left unmatched. This CDR3 region has 14 residues. DNA of the CDR3: TGTGCCAGCAGCTACGGACAGGGCAAAAACATTCAGTACTTC. Translating gives CASSYGQGKNIQYF.

The genes are TRBV9 and TRBJ2-3; 7 nucleotides line up with TRBD2. Germline-derived CDR1 and CDR2 are SGDLS and YYNGEE. V was pared by 3 bases and J by 6 bases, with 1 base of the junction left unmatched. CDR3 size: 12 residues. The CDR3 protein is CASSGEGDTQYF. CDR3 in DNA: TGTGCCAGCAGCGGGGAGGGGGATACGCAGTATTTT.

The chain recombines TRBV6-5 with TRBJ1-2; 8 nucleotides line up with TRBD1. The CDR3 sequence is 13 residues long. The germline V gene encodes CDR1 MNHEY and CDR2 SVGAGI. J was trimmed by 5 bases and V by 7 bases; bases with no gene match: 6. The CDR3 coding sequence is TGTGCCAGCAACAGGGGGGTCGAATATGGCTACACCTTC. It translates to CASNRGVEYGYTF.

The chain is built from TRBV12-5 and TRBJ1-4; no clear D. There are 14 residues in the CDR3. V lost 7 bases, J lost 10 bases, and 19 bases lay in between. Per germline, CDR1 LGHNT and CDR2 FRNRAP. CDR3 sequence reads: CASEFGGFSGKLFF. As DNA, the CDR3 is TGTGCTAGTGAATTTGGAGGATTTAGCGGAAAACTGTTTTTT. The variable domain in full, with the rest retrieved from reference TRBV12-5 and TRBJ1-4, is DARVTQTPRHKVTEMGQEVTMRCQPILGHNTVFWYRQTMMQGLELLAYFRNRAPLDDSGMPKDRFSAEMPDATLATLKIQPSEPRDSAVYFCASEFGGFSGKLFFGSGTQLSVL.

The J gene is TRBJ1-6, the V gene TRBV7-3; D is perhaps TRBD1 (6 bases). In germline, CDR1 is SGHTA, CDR2 FQGTGA. Deletions cut 3 bases from V and 5 bases from J, with 8 bases between. This CDR3 spans 14 amino acids. The DNA for the CDR3 is TGTGCCAGCAGCTTGACAGGAAATAATTCACCCCTCCACTTT. It is translated as CASSLTGNNSPLHF.

The genes are TRBV30 and TRBJ2-7, with 7 bases identical to TRBD2. There are 15 residues in the CDR3. The V and J ends lost 2 bases and 2 bases, in that order; junction bases with no gene match: 9. Germline V lookup: CDR1 GTSNPN, CDR2 SVGIG (reference sequence). The DNA of the CDR3 is TGTGCCTGGAGTCGAGGATCGGGGGGACCCTACGAGCAGTACGTC. It encodes CAWSRGSGGPYEQYV.

The chain couples TRBV5-8 to TRBJ1-5, with TRBD1 matching over 11 bases. The V and J ends lost 7 bases and 1 base, in that order; junction bases with no gene match: 13. The CDR3 length is 18 residues. The germline gives CDR1 SGHTS, CDR2 YDEGEE. The CDR3 bases are TGTGCCAGCCCCCACACCGGGACAGGGGGTGTAAGCAATCAGCCCCAGCATTTT. As protein: CASPHTGTGGVSNQPQHF. The full variable domain, completed using reference TRBV5-8 and TRBJ1-5, is EAGVTQSPTHLIKTRGQQATLRCSPISGHTSVYWYQQALGLGLQFLLWYDEGEERNRGNFPPRFSGRQFPNYSSELNVNALELEDSALYLCASPHTGTGGVSNQPQHFGDGTRLSIL.

The J gene is TRBJ2-3, the V gene TRBV19; 10 nucleotides line up with TRBD2. The CDR3 runs 15 residues. Losses at the gene ends were 8 bases for V and 3 bases for J; bases not matched to a gene: 8. CDR1 LNHDA and CDR2 SQIVND come from the germline V gene (reference sequence). CDR3 loop: CASGSPGLATDTQYF. CDR3 bases: TGTGCCAGTGGGAGCCCGGGACTAGCGACAGATACGCAGTATTTT.

The table lists this clone with a few counts. The chain carries TRBV27 and TRBJ1-2; 8 nucleotides line up with TRBD1. V shed 5 bases, J shed 0 bases, and the junction held 11 bases outside the gene matches. Germline loops: CDR1 MNHEY, CDR2 SMNVEV (reference sequence). This CDR3 region has 17 residues. Written as DNA, the CDR3 is TGTGCCAGCAGTCAAGGACAGGGAGTAGGAGCTAACTATGGCTACACCTTC. It translates to CASSQGQGVGANYGYTF.

The genes are TRBV18 and TRBJ1-2; 7 nucleotides align to TRBD1. The CDR3 spans 14 residues. With 3 bases clipped from V and 4 bases from J, the junction kept 5 bases outside the gene matches. CDR1 is KGHSH and CDR2 is LQKENI in the germline V gene. In nucleotides, the CDR3 is TGTGCCAGCTCACCCTCAGGGGACAGCTATGGCTACACCTTC. It codes for CASSPSGDSYGYTF. The full variable domain, rest sourced from reference TRBV18 and TRBJ1-2, is NAGVMQNPRHLVRRRGQEARLRCSPMKGHSHVYWYRQLPEEGLKFMVYLQKENIIDESGMPKERFSAEFPKEGPSILRIQQVVRGDSAAYFCASSPSGDSYGYTFGSGTRLTVV.